This record looks at one T cell receptor (beta chain) sequence and its context. The antigen is unknown. This entry belongs to a study of blood T cells in healthy people across ages. Study outcomes and limitations: Donor CMV status was unknown, possibly confounding expanded clonotype changes.

The authors ran a second PCR of about 6 to 11 cycles using a sample-barcoded 5' primer and a J-beta primer mix. A 12-random-nucleotide template-switch adaptor tagged each cDNA molecule. TCRdb passed the 5' RACE reads through MiXCR, listing each CDR3 protein once. The table includes about 1.5 million distinct CDR3 sequences, 35% to 45% detected once. Germline assignment: CDR1 SNHLY and CDR2 FYNNEI. V was trimmed by 4 bases and J by 2 bases, leaving 15 bases between them. The CDR3 is 15 residues long. Sequenced sample: blood. The chain joins TRBV2 to TRBJ2-7; D may correspond to TRBD1 or TRBD2 (7 bases each). The sequence came from a woman under 30 in good health. CDR3 in DNA: TGTGCCAGCAGTGGTAGGCAGGGGGGGACCTACGAGCAGTACTTC. It translates to CASSGRQGGTYEQYF.